This paragraph reports one T cell receptor (beta chain). These data belong to a study of OX40 agonist ivuxolimab in advanced cancers. Study summary: Patients were dosed intravenously with ivuxolimab at 0.01 to 10 mg/kg every 2 weeks.

Trimming removed 6 bases from V and 7 bases from J; junction bases left unmatched: 8. Germline CDR1 MNHEY, CDR2 SMNVEV (reference sequence). The CDR3 has 15 residues. Here immunoSEQ multiplex PCR was the method, and the copy in TCRdb shows in-frame clones only, minus some. The sample has about 84,000 clones; 94% are singletons. Sequenced material: CD4+ or CD8+ T cells sorted from blood, taken in a trial of the OX40 agonist ivuxolimab. The V gene is TRBV27, the J gene TRBJ2-1, with 11 bases that match TRBD1. This TCR was recovered from an adult with an advanced solid tumor such as melanoma, head and neck, liver or kidney cancer. The CDR3 loop is CASSPGTGGRNEQFF. The DNA of the CDR3 is TGTGCCAGCAGCCCCGGGACAGGGGGACGTAATGAGCAGTTCTTC.